This entry describes one T cell receptor beta chain. No antigen is known for it. One base away there is no much larger clone; base qualities are not given. Healthy HIV-negative adults with no recently reported acute infections or vaccinations were included as donors. All donors were Caucasian adults living in Nashville, Tennessee, USA. CD4+ T cells were enriched by magnetic negative selection, after which naive cells were positively selected on CD45RA and the negative fraction was taken as the memory subset. Blood was obtained by leukapheresis, after which PBMCs were separated by Ficoll-Histopaque density gradient centrifugation and cryopreserved in liquid nitrogen vapor phase. Analytical flow cytometry was used to check the purity and quantity of every magnetically sorted T cell population. Genomic DNA was isolated from each sorted fraction and quantified by UV absorbance on a Nanodrop 2000c. This sample was taken from a study of shared clonotypes between healthy human individuals (dated by TCRdb to 2020 to 2022). Looking at the study overall: Three men and a couple of women, aged 18 to 49 years, made up the cohort. For each donor, CD4 naive and CD4 memory were each given three plates, CD8 naive was given two plates, and CD8 memory was given one plate. Different laboratories and diverse techniques were used to prepare libraries and sequence TCR repertoires, to increase sequencing depth and limit assay-specific biases. Blood TCR repertoires of five healthy adults were deeply sequenced to estimate repertoire size and the extent of clonotype sharing between individuals. Between about 0.8 and 9 billion PBMCs per donor were obtained by leukapheresis. Overall results and qualifications from the work: Higher generation probabilities were observed for clonotypes shared by all four sorted-subset donors than for non-shared clonotypes. Even with the large sequencing depth, rarefaction of the sorted-subset datasets indicated that sequencing was incomplete. Sampling was restricted to blood, and TCR repertoires in tissues likely differ from the TCR repertoires found in blood. Because the study included a small number of donors, the genetic and exposure-history diversity represented was limited. Pairwise subsampling indicated that sequencing depth was expected to affect the degree of clonotype sharing among donors. Estimated clonotype richness was generally larger for naive than for memory subsets. Across a handful of donors, roughly 5.4% of naive CD4, roughly 3.5% of naive CD8, approximately 2.5% of memory CD4, and approximately 0.42% of memory CD8 clonotypes were shared.

Using the deep immunoSEQ assay, multiplex PCR amplified TCR CDR3 regions from genomic DNA. Extracted genomic DNA from each cell subset was distributed evenly across all wells of several immunoSEQ 96-well plates, and each plate was treated as a replicate. For sorted subsets, about 200 ng genomic DNA, equal to some 30,000 T cell genomes, was loaded into each replicate PCR. Purified libraries were quantified with a Qubit 3.0 fluorometer, sized on a Bioanalyzer 2100, and re-quantified with the KAPA Library Quantification kit. Every immunoSEQ 96-well plate was sequenced on a separate single-read 150-cycle Illumina NextSeq 550 flow cell. Under the source paper's analysis protocol: The immunoSEQ output contained only junctional sequences without quality scores, so filtering could not match that applied to full-length reads. Sequences were annotated with PyIR, a Python wrapper for IgBLAST v1.9, using IMGT germline references to assign V/J genes and CDR3. Reads with weak V/J assignments (E-value above 1e-6), missing CDR3, stop codons, out-of-frame junctions, or ambiguous translated residues were removed. V3J clonotypes were defined as sequences sharing the same inferred V gene, J gene, and CDR3 amino acid sequence. Percentage overlap between repertoires was calculated by dividing the number of shared unique clonotypes by the size of the smaller repertoire. Three approaches were used to assess repertoire richness: RTK rarefaction, the Chao1 estimator, and Recon v2.1 estimates of unobserved clonotypes. OLGA was used to compute generation probabilities for all TCRbeta clonotypes that the gDNA method yielded from a handful of donors. This immuneACCESS table, as held by TCRdb, lists in-frame sequences with V and J called but not all clones. Of the missing ones, under half trace to an unresolved V gene in checked studies; the others have no known cause. For V, J and clone size, that table is used; D and trimming come from the DNA. The sample table holds about 1 million clones, of which about 77% were seen once. Of the sample, approximately 1.5% falls within the top ten clones.

Compared with germline, V lacks 2 bases and J lacks 6 bases; bases without a gene match: 5. CDR1 and CDR2 were assigned from the germline V gene as KGHSH and LQKENI. The CDR3 covers 16 residues, taking in both the cysteine and the phenylalanine. The only DNA kept is the CDR3, 48 bases in frame from the first base. Source material: memory CD4+ T cells sorted from blood. Sample cell subset or site, as interpreted from the label and publication: CD45RA-negative fraction. This sequence uses TRBV18 and TRBJ2-1; TRBD2 fits 12 bases in the junction. This TCR was sampled from a man between 18 and 29 years old in good health. The nucleotide sequence is given as TGTGCCAGCTCACCAACGACTAGCGGGAGTATCAATGAGCAGTTCTTC. Translated, this gives CASSPTTSGSINEQFF.